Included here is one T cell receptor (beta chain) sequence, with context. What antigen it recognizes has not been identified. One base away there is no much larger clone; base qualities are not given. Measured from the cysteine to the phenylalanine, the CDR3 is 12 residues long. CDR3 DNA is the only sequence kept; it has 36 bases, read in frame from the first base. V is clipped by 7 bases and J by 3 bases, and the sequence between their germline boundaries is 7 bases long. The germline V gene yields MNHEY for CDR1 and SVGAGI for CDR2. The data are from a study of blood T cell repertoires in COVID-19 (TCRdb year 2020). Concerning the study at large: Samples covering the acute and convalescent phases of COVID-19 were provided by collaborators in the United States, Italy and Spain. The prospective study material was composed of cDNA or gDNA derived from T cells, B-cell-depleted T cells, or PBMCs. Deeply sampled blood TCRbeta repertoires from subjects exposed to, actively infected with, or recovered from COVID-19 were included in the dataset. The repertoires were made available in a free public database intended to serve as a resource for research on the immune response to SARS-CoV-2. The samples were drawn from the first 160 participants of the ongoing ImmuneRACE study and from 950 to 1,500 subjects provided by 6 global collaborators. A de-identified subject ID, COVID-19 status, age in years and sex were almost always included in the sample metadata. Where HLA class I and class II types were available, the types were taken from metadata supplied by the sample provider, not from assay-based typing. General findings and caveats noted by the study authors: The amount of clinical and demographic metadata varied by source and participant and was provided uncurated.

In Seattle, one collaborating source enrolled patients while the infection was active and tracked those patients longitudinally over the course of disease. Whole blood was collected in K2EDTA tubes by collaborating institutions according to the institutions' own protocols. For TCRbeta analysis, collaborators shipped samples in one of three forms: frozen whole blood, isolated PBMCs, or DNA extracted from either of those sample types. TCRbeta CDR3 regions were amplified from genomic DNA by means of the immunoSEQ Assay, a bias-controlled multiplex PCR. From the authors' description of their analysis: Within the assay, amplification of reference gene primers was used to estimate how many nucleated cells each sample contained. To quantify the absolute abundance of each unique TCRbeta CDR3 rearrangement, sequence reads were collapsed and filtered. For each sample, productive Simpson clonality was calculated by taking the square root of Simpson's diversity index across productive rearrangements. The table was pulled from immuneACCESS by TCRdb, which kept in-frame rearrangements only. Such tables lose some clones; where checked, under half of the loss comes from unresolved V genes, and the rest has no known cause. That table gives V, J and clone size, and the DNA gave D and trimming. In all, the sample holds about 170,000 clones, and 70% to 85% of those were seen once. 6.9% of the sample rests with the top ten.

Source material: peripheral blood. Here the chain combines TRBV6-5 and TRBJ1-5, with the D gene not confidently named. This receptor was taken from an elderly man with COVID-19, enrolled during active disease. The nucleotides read TGTGCCAGCAAGACTCCCAATCAGCCCCAGCATTTT. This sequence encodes CASKTPNQPQHF.